The 31 T cell receptor beta chains in this list originate from one sample, sequenced in a study of tissue T cells after allogeneic stem cell transplantation. Using immunoSEQ multiplex PCR, the repertoire was profiled, and TCRdb retains in-frame clones only, with some absent. The sample has some 6,000 clones, around 52% seen once; the top ten hold about 5.5%. Indicated time point: mouse harvest day 7 after allogeneic transplant. Tail vein injection delivered 10^7 T-cell-depleted bone marrow cells and 10^6 splenic CD5+ T cells. Sequences were obtained from gut tissue. The receptors come from a female BALB/c mouse given C57BL/6 T cells with graft-versus-host disease after an allogeneic hematopoietic cell transplant.

For this clone: The listed genes are named as in mouse. The read comes to an end 1 residue before the CDR3 does, leaving the germline J gene to fill in the end. The chain is built from TRBV12-2 and TRBJ1-2; D gene uncertain. From germline, CDR1 is SGHLS and CDR2 HYDKME. Trimming stripped 1 base from V and 5 bases from J, with 13 bases between. The CDR3 is made up of 14 amino acids. CDR3 amino acids: CASSLDPAGSDYTF. The sequenced part of the CDR3 DNA is TGTGCCAGCTCTCTTGACCCCGCGGGGTCCGACTACACC. Supplemented by reference TRBV12-2 and TRBJ1-2, the full variable domain reads NSGVVQSPRYIIKGKGERSILKCIPISGHLSVAWYQQTQGQELKFFIQHYDKMERDKGNLPSRFSVQQFDDYHSEMNMSALELEDSAVYFCASSLDPAGSDYTFGSGTRLLVI.

A note on this clone: Germline and genes here are mouse. The read terminates 1 residue ahead of where the CDR3 ends, so the germline J gene completes it. This chain connects TRBV26 to TRBJ2-3; 10 bases are a match to TRBD2. CDR3 length: 16 amino acids. V shed 2 bases and J 1 base; nucleotides not matched to a gene: 3. CDR1 is KGHPV and CDR2 is FQNQEV in the germline V gene (reference sequence). CDR3: CASSLLGGRGAETLYF. CDR3 DNA, as far as it was read: TGTGCCAGCAGTCTGCTGGGGGGGCGCGGTGCAGAAACGCTGTAT.

As regards this clone: The genes and germline here are from mouse. The read ends 1 residue before the CDR3 terminus; that terminus is restored from the germline J gene. J is TRBJ2-2 and V is TRBV26, with 8 bases lining up with TRBD1. V lost 6 bases and J lost 2; bases outside the gene matches: 2. There are 14 residues in the CDR3. Germline loops: CDR1 KGHPV, CDR2 FQNQEV (reference sequence). CDR3 in amino acids: CASRRTGNTGQLYF. The sequenced CDR3 bases are TGTGCCAGCAGGAGGACAGGGAACACCGGGCAGCTCTAC.

Remarks on this clone: Genes and germline come from the mouse. The read is 1 residue too short to cover the CDR3 end, so that end is filled in from the germline J gene. The chain uses TRBV20 and TRBJ2-2; 8 bases are shared with TRBD2. Germline V lookup: CDR1 GFQATS, CDR2 STVNSAI. V lost 4 bases, J lost 6 bases, and 4 bases stayed unmatched. The CDR3 contains 13 residues. The sequenced CDR3 bases are TGTGGTGCTAAAACTGGGGGTTCCGGGCAGCTCTAC. It is translated as CGAKTGGSGQLY. The full CDR3 reads CGAKTGGSGQLYF.

This clone showed up just a few times. Gene names denote mouse genes. The read ends 1 residue before the CDR3 terminus; that terminus is restored from the germline J gene. This chain joins TRBV14 and TRBJ2-1; TRBD2 matches at 10 bases. The CDR3 is 16 amino acids. CDR1 SGHDT and CDR2 FRDEAV come from the germline V gene. The J segment lost 3 bases and the V segment lost 1 base, leaving 4 bases of the junction unmatched. Here the CDR3 reads CASSFLGGRVYAEQFF. The part of the CDR3 DNA that was read is TGTGCCAGCAGTTTCCTGGGGGGGCGAGTCTATGCTGAGCAGTTC.

This clone showed up just once. Germline and genes here are mouse. The read is 1 residue too short to cover the CDR3 end, so that end is filled in from the germline J gene. This chain joins TRBV12-1 and TRBJ1-1; TRBD1 matches at 8 bases. Looked up from germline, CDR1 is SGHSN and CDR2 is HYEKVE. Unmatched junction bases numbered 6, after V lost 1 base and J lost 0 bases. The CDR3 covers 16 residues. The CDR3 sequence: CASSLTGGGTNTEVFF. CDR3 DNA, as far as it was read: TGTGCCAGCTCTCTTACAGGGGGGGGGACAAACACAGAAGTCTTC.

About this clone itself: Gene names denote mouse genes. The sequenced part of the CDR3 DNA is TGTGCCAGCTCTCCCCGACTGGGGGGCGCGAGTGCAGAAACGCTGTAT. This sequence encodes CASSPRLGGASAETLY. The whole CDR3 reads CASSPRLGGASAETLYF. The chain combines TRBV12-1 with TRBJ2-3; TRBD2 matches 10 bases. The CDR3 is cut off 1 residue early in the read; its end comes from the germline J gene. V lost 2 bases to trimming and J lost 0 bases; unmatched junction nucleotides: 7. Germline V gene sequence: CDR1 SGHSN, CDR2 HYEKVE. This CDR3 spans 17 amino acids.

Turning to this clone: The gene names here belong to mouse. CDR3: CTCSASGTPDTQYF. The covered CDR3 bases are TGCACCTGCAGTGCCTCCGGGACACCAGACACCCAGTAC. This sequence joins TRBV1 and TRBJ2-5, with TRBD1 as a possible D gene (6 bases). The read gets to within 1 residue of the CDR3 end, and the germline J gene fills in the rest. CDR1 is NSQYPW, CDR2 LRSPGD, per germline (reference sequence). V lost 3 bases, J lost 5 bases, and 12 bases lay in between. The CDR3 is 14 residues long.

A note on this clone: Gene names and germline refer to mouse. The read ends 1 residue before the CDR3 terminus; that terminus is restored from the germline J gene. V is TRBV13-2 and J is TRBJ2-5, with D uncertain. Between the trimmed V and J ends, which lost 1 base and 2 bases, there was a span of 5 bases. Germline assignment: CDR1 NNHNN and CDR2 SYGAGS (reference sequence). This CDR3 contains 13 residues. Incomplete CDR3 DNA: TGTGCCAGCGGTGATCGAGGCCAAGACACCCAGTAC. This encodes CASGDRGQDTQY. The full CDR3 reads CASGDRGQDTQYF.

As concerns this clone: The gene names given are mouse names. The read ends 1 residue early relative to the CDR3; the germline J gene fills the gap. The chain employs TRBV5 and TRBJ1-3; a possible D gene is TRBD1 (6 bases). Trimming shortened V by 0 bases and J by 3 bases, and 6 bases separated the two germline ends. The germline V gene has CDR1 LGHNA and CDR2 YNLKQL (reference sequence). CDR3 length: 14 residues. The CDR3 sequence: CASSQDRGGNTLYF. CDR3 DNA (partial): TGTGCCAGCAGCCAAGACAGGGGTGGAAATACGCTCTAT.

This clone was found a few times. Genes here carry mouse names. The CDR3 sequence: CASSPGTGEAQYF. Partial CDR3 DNA: TGTGCCAGCAGTCCCGGGACAGGGGAAGCCCAGTAC. The rearrangement joins TRBV26 to TRBJ2-5; 10 bases line up with TRBD1. The CDR3 goes on 1 residue after the read ends, and that part is filled in from the germline J gene. CDR3 length: 13 residues. CDR1 is KGHPV, CDR2 FQNQEV, per germline (reference sequence). With V trimmed by 4 bases and J by 10 bases, 5 bases remained unmatched. Full variable domain (remainder filled in from reference TRBV26 and TRBJ2-5): NSKVIQTPRYLVKGQGQKAKMRCIPEKGHPVVFWYQQNKNNEFKFLINFQNQEVLQQIDMTEKRFSAECPSNSPCSLEIQSSEAGDSALYLCASSPGTGEAQYFGPGTRLLVL.

In regard to this clone: These gene names are mouse names. The CDR3 goes on 1 residue after the read ends, and that part is filled in from the germline J gene. The chain recombines TRBV26 with TRBJ2-4, with D unresolved. The CDR3 covers 12 residues. Trimming removed 6 bases at V and 0 bases at J, with 4 bases between. Germline CDR1 is KGHPV and CDR2 is FQNQEV (reference sequence). The part of the CDR3 DNA that was read is TGTGCCAGCAGCCTTAGTCAAAACACCTTGTAC. It specifies CASSLSQNTLY. The full CDR3 sequence reads CASSLSQNTLYF.

As to this clone: Germline and genes: mouse. CDR3 loop: CASSPRWGSQNTLYF. The sequenced CDR3 bases are TGTGCCAGCAGTCCTCGCTGGGGTAGTCAAAACACCTTGTAC. The V and J genes are TRBV26 and TRBJ2-4; tentative D call: TRBD2 (6 bases). Coverage ceases 1 residue before the CDR3 finishes, and the germline J gene fills in the end. This CDR3 spans 15 amino acids. Between the trimmed V and J ends, which lost 4 bases and 0 bases, there was a span of 11 bases. The germline CDR1 and CDR2 sequences are KGHPV and FQNQEV (reference sequence).

This clone qualifies as medium-sized. Gene and germline names: mouse. CDR3 protein: CASSLRAAYEQYF. Partial CDR3 DNA: TGTGCCAGCAGCCTCCGAGCAGCCTATGAACAGTAC. The chain recombines TRBV5 with TRBJ2-7; D call uncertain. The missing CDR3 end, 1 residue past where the read stops, is filled in from the germline J gene. V lost 4 bases and J 2 bases, leaving 9 bases between the germline ends. The CDR3 runs 13 residues. The germline gives CDR1 LGHNA, CDR2 YNLKQL (reference sequence).

A remark on this clone: Genes and germline come from the mouse. The read ends 1 residue before the CDR3 terminus; that terminus is restored from the germline J gene. The chain has TRBV31 and TRBJ2-5; TRBD1 is a possible D gene (5 bases). Germline V lookup: CDR1 GKSSPN, CDR2 SITVG. This CDR3 is built from 12 residues. Trimming took off 0 bases at V and 7 bases at J, with 8 bases between the two ends. The CDR3 DNA, read in part, is TGTGCCTGGAGTCTGGAGGGGAACACCCAGTAC. It specifies CAWSLEGNTQY. The full CDR3 sequence reads CAWSLEGNTQYF. Full variable domain (missing parts from reference TRBV31 and TRBJ2-5): AQTIHQWPVAEIKAVGSPLSLGCTIKGKSSPNLYWYWQATGGTLQQLFYSITVGQVESVVQLNLSASRPKDDQFILSTEKLLLSHSGFYLCAWSLEGNTQYFGPGTRLLVL.

Comments on this clone: A much bigger clone sits one base away, suggesting this may be a read error. Gene and germline names: mouse. The read falls 1 residue short of the CDR3 end, and the missing part is taken from the germline J gene. This chain links TRBV15 with TRBJ2-1; 8 positions match TRBD2. After removal of 6 bases from V and 0 bases from J, the junction contained 1 base not matched to a gene. Germline loops: CDR1 SGHND, CDR2 FRSKSL. This CDR3 is 14 amino acids long. CDR3 sequence: CASRLGVNYAEQFF. Partial CDR3 DNA: TGTGCCAGCAGACTGGGGGTTAACTATGCTGAGCAGTTC.

This clone rates as large. The gene names given are mouse names. The CDR3 bases that were read are TGTGCCAGCAGTCCCAGGGAGACGGCCAACGAAAGATTATTT. Translating gives CASSPRETANERLF. The entire CDR3 protein is CASSPRETANERLFF. The genes are TRBV24 and TRBJ1-4, with D possibly matching TRBD1 (5 bases). The read ends 1 residue early relative to the CDR3; the germline J gene fills the gap. The germline gives CDR1 KGHTA, CDR2 FRNEEI. The CDR3 covers 15 residues. Trimming took 4 bases from V and 3 from J, leaving 12 bases between them.

This clone was picked up a small number of times. Gene names and germline refer to mouse. Coverage ceases 1 residue before the CDR3 finishes, and the germline J gene fills in the end. The chain links TRBV26 to TRBJ2-7; D is possibly TRBD1 or TRBD2 (5 bases each). Germline assignment: CDR1 KGHPV and CDR2 FQNQEV (reference sequence). Trimming pared 3 bases from V and 4 bases from J, leaving 13 bases between. This CDR3 spans 14 amino acids. Incomplete CDR3 DNA: TGTGCCAGCAGTCTTGGGGCTGGGATTTATGAACAGTAC. Its protein product is CASSLGAGIYEQY. The complete CDR3 protein is CASSLGAGIYEQYF.

To note about this clone: Genes and germline are mouse. The read ends 1 residue shy of where the CDR3 ends; the end is completed using the germline J gene. The chain carries TRBV3 and TRBJ1-1; 8 bases agree with TRBD1. The V segment lost 4 bases and the J segment 5 bases; nucleotides outside the gene matches: 3. Germline V gives CDR1 SNHLY, CDR2 FYNGKV (reference sequence). This CDR3 is 13 amino acids long. This CDR3 is CASSSTGETEVFF. Partial CDR3 DNA: TGTGCCAGCAGCTCGACAGGGGAGACAGAAGTCTTC.

This clone was detected only a few times. Mouse gene names apply. The read ends 1 residue shy of where the CDR3 ends; the end is completed using the germline J gene. The rearrangement uses TRBV17 and TRBJ2-1; TRBD1 agrees at 8 bases. Germline-derived CDR1 and CDR2 are MNHDT and YYDKIL. Trimming took 3 bases from V and 6 from J; bases not matched to a gene: 1. The CDR3 totals 13 residues. CDR3: CASSRDRVAEQFF. CDR3 DNA, as far as it was read: TGTGCTAGCAGTAGGGACAGGGTTGCTGAGCAGTTC.

This clone was seen only a few times. The listed genes are named as in mouse. With the read ending 1 residue before the CDR3 end, the germline J gene is used to fill in that end. The V and J genes are TRBV15 and TRBJ1-3; D gene unclear. The ends were cut back, 2 bases at V and 0 bases at J, with 5 bases in the middle. Germline CDR1 reads SGHND; CDR2 reads FRSKSL. This CDR3 has 14 amino acids. The CDR3 region is CASSLSSSGNTLYF. The CDR3 DNA, read in part, is TGTGCCAGCAGTTTAAGCAGTTCTGGAAATACGCTCTAT.

Comment on this clone: The gene names given are mouse names. The read ends 1 residue before the CDR3 terminus; that terminus is restored from the germline J gene. The chain uses TRBV13-1 and TRBJ2-3; D unresolved. The CDR3 has 14 residues. The V and J ends lost 2 bases and 0 bases respectively, with 7 bases between them. CDR1 and CDR2 from the germline V gene are NSHNY and SYGAGN. CDR3: CASSEDNSAETLYF. The DNA read from the CDR3 is TGTGCCAGCAGTGAAGACAATAGTGCAGAAACGCTGTAT.

This clone qualifies as medium-sized (0.01 to 0.1%). Any gene name here is a mouse gene name. Read coverage stops 1 residue before the CDR3 terminus; the germline J gene supplies the remainder. The rearrangement joins TRBV26 to TRBJ2-7, with D possibly matching TRBD1 (6 bases). The CDR3 loop spans 14 amino acids. V gave up 4 bases and J gave up 0 bases, with 10 bases separating them. Per the germline V gene, CDR1 is KGHPV and CDR2 is FQNQEV (reference sequence). This CDR3 reads CASSPGHRSYEQYF. The sequenced part of the CDR3 DNA is TGTGCCAGCAGTCCGGGACACCGCTCCTATGAACAGTAC. The whole variable domain, filled in from reference TRBV26 and TRBJ2-7, reads NSKVIQTPRYLVKGQGQKAKMRCIPEKGHPVVFWYQQNKNNEFKFLINFQNQEVLQQIDMTEKRFSAECPSNSPCSLEIQSSEAGDSALYLCASSPGHRSYEQYFGPGTRLTVL.

This clone has a handful of counts. Mouse germline and gene names are used. Read sequence stops 1 residue before the CDR3 end, and the germline J gene provides the missing end. The rearrangement joins TRBV26 to TRBJ2-7, with 10 bases that match TRBD2. The CDR3 covers 16 residues. The V gene's germline CDR1 is KGHPV and CDR2 FQNQEV (reference sequence). With 4 bases clipped from V and 0 bases from J, the junction kept 6 bases outside the gene matches. CDR3 loop: CASSPRLGGPSYEQYF. The CDR3 DNA, read in part, is TGTGCCAGCAGTCCGCGACTGGGGGGTCCCTCCTATGAACAGTAC.

With regard to this clone: Gene names are mouse gene names. The read terminates 1 residue ahead of where the CDR3 ends, so the germline J gene completes it. The V gene is TRBV3, the J gene TRBJ2-3, with 10 nucleotides matching TRBD2. Germline trimming cut 4 bases from V and 0 bases from J; bases unmatched to any gene: 1. The CDR3 totals 15 residues. Per the germline V gene, CDR1 is SNHLY and CDR2 is FYNGKV (reference sequence). The CDR3 DNA, read in part, is TGTGCCAGCAGCTCGGGACTGGGGAGTGCAGAAACGCTGTAT. As protein: CASSSGLGSAETLY. The full CDR3 protein reads CASSSGLGSAETLYF.

Comments on this clone: Gene names are mouse gene names. The sequence runs out 1 residue before the end of the CDR3; the remainder is reconstructed from the germline J gene. Other DNA sequences in this specimen translate into the identical CDR3. The rearrangement uses TRBV26 and TRBJ2-7; 11 bases agree with TRBD2. The CDR3 consists of 14 residues. V was clipped by 6 bases and J by 4 bases; unmatched bases: 5. Looked up from germline, CDR1 is KGHPV and CDR2 is FQNQEV (reference sequence). CDR3 DNA, as far as it was read: TGTGCCAGCAGCCTCCGGGACTGGGGGTATGAACAGTAC. Encoded protein: CASSLRDWGYEQY. The whole CDR3 region reads CASSLRDWGYEQYF.

This clone was detected a few times. Gene names follow the mouse nomenclature. The CDR3 end lies 1 residue beyond the end of the read and is filled in from the germline J gene. The chain combines TRBV13-3 with TRBJ1-1, with a possible D match to TRBD1 (5 bases). Germline V gene data show CDR1 as NNHDY and CDR2 as SYVADS. There are 11 residues in the CDR3. Deletions cut 3 bases from V and 6 bases from J, with 6 bases between. The CDR3 here is CASSGGPEVFF. The CDR3 DNA, read in part, is TGTGCCAGCAGTGGGGGCCCAGAAGTCTTC.

Turning to this clone: Gene names follow the mouse nomenclature. From the germline J gene comes the end of the CDR3, since the read stops 1 residue before it. The gene calls are TRBV14 and TRBJ2-3; D possibly corresponds to TRBD1 (6 bases). The CDR3 is 15 amino acids. The germline CDR1 and CDR2 sequences are SGHDT and FRDEAV. V was pared by 1 base and J by 1 base, with 10 bases between. The sequenced part of the CDR3 DNA is TGTGCCAGCAGTTTCAGGCCAGGGGGTGCAGAAACGCTGTAT. Translation: CASSFRPGGAETLY. Given in full, the CDR3 is CASSFRPGGAETLYF.

As regards this clone: The germline and genes are mouse ones. Read data end 1 residue before the CDR3 end; the end is taken from the germline J gene. This chain links TRBV23 with TRBJ1-1; the D call in the table, TRBD1, was not verified against the DNA. Per germline, CDR1 KGHTA and CDR2 FQNQQP. This CDR3 comprises 13 residues. The CDR3 bases that were read are TGCTCCAGCAGTCAACGACATAACACAGAAGTCTTC. It specifies CSSSQRHNTEVF. The whole CDR3 protein reads CSSSQRHNTEVFF.

For this clone: Genes here carry mouse names. The read gets to within 1 residue of the CDR3 end, and the germline J gene fills in the rest. V usage is TRBV26 and J usage is TRBJ2-5, with 12 positions matching TRBD2. CDR3 length: 15 residues. In germline, CDR1 is KGHPV, CDR2 FQNQEV (reference sequence). The V and J ends lost 6 bases and 2 bases, in that order; junction bases with no gene match: 3. The CDR3 spells CASRRDWGAQDTQYF. CDR3 DNA (partial): TGTGCCAGCAGGAGGGACTGGGGGGCCCAAGACACCCAGTAC.

Comment on this clone: Gene names denote mouse genes. Read coverage stops 1 residue before the CDR3 terminus; the germline J gene supplies the remainder. The chain joins TRBV4 to TRBJ2-4, with TRBD1 matching 7 bases. Trimming took 5 bases from V and 5 from J; bases not matched to a gene: 1. This CDR3 region has 12 residues. The V gene's germline CDR1 is LGHDT and CDR2 YNNKQL (reference sequence). The CDR3 DNA, read in part, is TGTGCCAGCAGCAACAGGGGAAACACCTTGTAC. Protein: CASSNRGNTLY. The full CDR3 reads CASSNRGNTLYF.